The 31 T cell receptor beta chains below come from one sample, sequenced in a study of blood T cell repertoires in COVID-19. Sequencing was performed with immunoSEQ multiplex PCR; in TCRdb, only in-frame clones are kept and a portion is missing. Of approximately 260,000 clones listed, approximately 87% are singletons. The specimen was peripheral blood. These receptors originate from a man in his fifties or sixties who had recovered from COVID-19.

This clone has more than one count but fewer than ten. The chain couples TRBV27 to TRBJ1-5; no firm D call. The CDR3 totals 13 residues. Germline CDR1 reads MNHEY; CDR2 reads SMNVEV (reference sequence). Trimming took 3 bases from V and 4 from J, leaving 7 bases between them. This chain's CDR3 is CASSFRGNQPQHF. The CDR3 nucleotides read TGTGCCAGCAGTTTCCGGGGAAATCAGCCCCAGCATTTT.

The table lists this clone with a count of one. The chain uses TRBV14 and TRBJ2-3; no reliable D call. This CDR3 is 12 amino acids long. Germline CDR1 and CDR2: SGHDN and FVKESK. Trimming shortened V by 4 bases and J by 10 bases, and 12 bases separated the two germline ends. The CDR3 protein is CASSPSGSAQYF. Written as DNA, the CDR3 is TGTGCCAGCAGCCCCTCGGGTTCTGCGCAGTATTTT.

The rearrangement links TRBV19 to TRBJ1-5; no reliable D call. Germline CDR1 reads LNHDA; CDR2 reads SQIVND (reference sequence). This CDR3 comprises 15 residues. Trimming stripped 3 bases from V and 2 bases from J, with 11 bases between. CDR3 DNA sequence: TGTGCCAGTAGTATCATACAGATCCGCAATCAGCCCCAGCATTTT. Translating it yields CASSIIQIRNQPQHF.

This chain joins TRBV28 and TRBJ1-4; no clear D gene. Germline CDR1 and CDR2: MDHEN and SYDVKM. V gave up 10 bases and J gave up 0 bases, with 12 bases separating them. The CDR3 contains 14 residues. The CDR3, as DNA: TGTGCCACCCCCCGGGTTGCAACTAATGAAAAACTGTTTTTT. Translating gives CATPRVATNEKLFF.

This chain uses TRBV2 with TRBJ1-2; tentative D call: TRBD1 (5 bases). Germline V gene sequence: CDR1 SNHLY, CDR2 FYNNEI. The CDR3 extends over 15 amino acids. Trimming stripped 7 bases from V and 4 bases from J, with 19 bases between. CDR3 sequence: CASTADSLQGYGYTF. In DNA form, the CDR3 reads TGTGCCAGCACGGCAGACAGCCTCCAGGGCTATGGCTACACCTTC.

The chain couples TRBV30 to TRBJ2-1, with 11 bases matching TRBD2. CDR3 length: 16 residues. V shed 3 bases, J shed 4 bases, and the junction held 8 bases outside the gene matches. CDR1 is GTSNPN, CDR2 SVGIG, per germline (reference sequence). CDR3 sequence reads: CAWSELAGVSYNEQFF. The DNA for the CDR3 is TGTGCCTGGAGCGAACTAGCGGGAGTATCTTACAATGAGCAGTTCTTC. Supplemented by reference TRBV30 and TRBJ2-1, the full variable domain reads SQTIHQWPATLVQPVGSPLSLECTVEGTSNPNLYWYRQAAGRGLQLLFYSVGIGQISSEVPQNLSASRPQDRQFILSSKKLLLSDSGFYLCAWSELAGVSYNEQFFGPGTRLTVL.

V usage is TRBV27 and J usage is TRBJ1-2; TRBD1 agrees at 7 bases. J was trimmed by 5 bases and V by 3 bases; bases with no gene match: 9. Germline CDR1 is MNHEY and CDR2 is SMNVEV (reference sequence). This CDR3 has 15 amino acids. This CDR3 is CASSFRGQSSYGYTF. The CDR3 DNA sequence: TGTGCCAGCAGTTTTAGGGGACAGTCGTCTTATGGCTACACCTTC.

The chain employs TRBV12-3 or TRBV12-4 and TRBJ1-5, with no clear D. Trimming cost V 3 bases and J 0 bases, with 3 bases left between them. The CDR3 extends over 13 amino acids. The CDR3 loop is CASSFHSNQPQHF. CDR3 nucleotide sequence: TGTGCCAGCAGTTTCCATAGCAATCAGCCCCAGCATTTT.

J is TRBJ1-2 and V is TRBV2, with 7 nucleotides matching TRBD1. CDR1 is SNHLY, CDR2 FYNNEI, per germline. The V segment lost 7 bases and the J segment 2 bases; nucleotides outside the gene matches: 7. There are 14 residues in the CDR3. CDR3 region: CASIGQAQNYGYTF. Here the CDR3 DNA reads TGTGCCAGCATTGGACAGGCCCAAAACTATGGCTACACCTTC.

The J gene is TRBJ2-2, the V gene TRBV5-5; tentative D call: TRBD1 (5 bases). The germline V gene has CDR1 SGHKS and CDR2 YYEKEE (reference sequence). This CDR3 region has 17 residues. The V end was cut by 0 bases, the J end by 0 bases, with 12 bases between. The CDR3 DNA reads TGTGCCAGCAGCTTGGGAGTTCGACAGCCGAACACCGGGGAGCTGTTTTTT. Translated: CASSLGVRQPNTGELFF.

This clone appeared once. V gene TRBV19 combines with J gene TRBJ2-2; 10 nucleotides align to TRBD1. The CDR3 consists of 14 residues. Looked up from germline, CDR1 is LNHDA and CDR2 is SQIVND (reference sequence). The junction had 5 bases not matched to a gene; V was cut back by 9 bases and J by 4 bases. In DNA, the CDR3 is TGTGCCAGCCGACAGGGGGCGTTCACCGGGGAGCTGTTTTTT. This translates into CASRQGAFTGELFF.

This chain connects TRBV7-9 to TRBJ2-7, with 12 bases lining up with TRBD2. Per germline, CDR1 SEHNR and CDR2 FQNEAQ (reference sequence). V shed 1 base, J shed 2 bases, and the junction held 6 bases outside the gene matches. CDR3 size: 17 residues. CDR3 protein: CASSLETSGRKPYEQYF. In DNA form, the CDR3 reads TGTGCCAGCAGCTTAGAGACTAGCGGGAGAAAACCCTACGAGCAGTACTTC.

This rearrangement joins TRBV5-6 to TRBJ1-1; 9 bases align to TRBD1. There are 16 residues in the CDR3. CDR1 and CDR2 (germline): SGHDT, YYEEEE. V trimming: 4 bases; J trimming: 0 bases; junction bases outside the gene matches: 7. CDR3 amino acids: CASSTPGQGLNTEAFF. CDR3 nucleotides: TGTGCCAGCAGCACTCCGGGACAGGGTTTGAACACTGAAGCTTTCTTT.

Ten or more counts support this clone. This chain links TRBV5-8 with TRBJ1-2; D not certain. This CDR3 comprises 14 residues. The germline V gene encodes CDR1 SGHTS and CDR2 YDEGEE. With 0 bases removed from V and 7 bases from J, the gap between germline ends came to 13 bases. The CDR3, as DNA: TGTGCCAGCAGCTTGGCCGCCGGGTCCGCTGGCTACACCTTC. Protein product: CASSLAAGSAGYTF.

The chain carries TRBV6-1 and TRBJ2-7; D not certain. CDR1 is MNHNS and CDR2 is SASEGT in the germline V gene. V was trimmed by 1 base and J by 3 bases, leaving 7 bases between them. The CDR3 runs 13 residues. The CDR3 sequence is CASSEGQFYEQYF. The CDR3 DNA reads TGTGCCAGCAGTGAAGGCCAGTTCTACGAGCAGTACTTC.

Only one count was recorded for this clone. J is TRBJ2-2 and V is TRBV5-6; D may be TRBD2 (6 bases). The CDR3 extends over 16 amino acids. Germline loops: CDR1 SGHDT, CDR2 YYEEEE. Trimming cost V 2 bases and J 2 bases, with 13 bases left between them. As DNA, the CDR3 is TGTGCCAGCAGCTTTACCGGGGGACCCAACACCGGGGAGCTGTTTTTT. This codes for CASSFTGGPNTGELFF.

CDR3 nucleotides: TGTGCCATCAGTGACTCGGGGATCTATGGCTACACCTTC. This sequence encodes CAISDSGIYGYTF. The rearrangement links TRBV10-3 to TRBJ1-2; D unresolved. In germline, CDR1 is ENHRY, CDR2 SYGVKD. The CDR3 runs to 13 residues. Trimming stripped 3 bases from V and 4 bases from J, with 9 bases between.

This chain connects TRBV13 to TRBJ1-3; TRBD1 matches 7 bases. The CDR3 consists of 16 residues. The J segment lost 0 bases and the V segment lost 3 bases, leaving 5 bases of the junction unmatched. CDR1 is PRHDT, CDR2 FYEKMQ, per germline (reference sequence). CDR3 DNA sequence: TGTGCCAGCAGCTTCAACAGGGGAGTCTCTGGAAACACCATATATTTT. It codes for CASSFNRGVSGNTIYF. Full variable domain (rest looked up from reference TRBV13 and TRBJ1-3): AAGVIQSPRHLIKEKRETATLKCYPIPRHDTVYWYQQGPGQDPQFLISFYEKMQSDKGSIPDRFSAQQFSDYHSELNMSSLELGDSALYFCASSFNRGVSGNTIYFGEGSWLTVV.

The chain combines TRBV5-1 with TRBJ1-1, with D possibly being TRBD1 (6 bases). CDR3 size: 13 residues. Germline-derived CDR1 and CDR2 are SGHRS and YFSETQ. Trimming took 2 bases from V and 7 from J, leaving 12 bases between them. CDR3 residues: CASSFRGSDEAFF. The CDR3 coding sequence is TGCGCCAGCAGCTTTAGGGGGTCAGATGAAGCTTTCTTT. The variable domain in full, with the rest retrieved from reference TRBV5-1 and TRBJ1-1, is KAGVTQTPRYLIKTRGQQVTLSCSPISGHRSVSWYQQTPGQGLQFLFEYFSETQRNKGNFPGRFSGRQFSNSRSEMNVSTLELGDSALYLCASSFRGSDEAFFGQGTRLTVV.

This chain joins TRBV13 and TRBJ2-7; TRBD1 matches 9 bases. Germline V CDR1 and CDR2: PRHDT, FYEKMQ (reference sequence). J gave up 2 bases and V 5 bases, and 4 bases lay outside the gene matches. CDR3 length: 14 amino acids. The CDR3 DNA sequence: TGTGCCAGCAGCGACAGGGGGGGAGCCTACGAGCAGTACTTC. The encoded protein is CASSDRGGAYEQYF.

The rearrangement joins TRBV5-1 to TRBJ1-2; 10 bases fit TRBD1. Trimming at V came to 0 bases and at J to 6 bases, leaving 2 bases not matched to a gene. This CDR3 has 14 amino acids. The V gene's germline CDR1 is SGHRS and CDR2 YFSETQ. The CDR3 DNA is TGCGCCAGCAGCTTGGCGACAGGGGGCAATGGCTACACCTTC. It is translated as CASSLATGGNGYTF.

This clone was seen once. The chain is built from TRBV7-2 and TRBJ2-5; D unclear. The germline V gene has CDR1 SGHTA and CDR2 FQGNSA. The length of the CDR3 is 14 residues. The V gene lost 1 base and the J gene lost 2 bases, with 8 bases spanning the gap. The CDR3: CASSLGLTQETQYF. Here the CDR3 DNA reads TGTGCCAGCAGCTTAGGGTTAACACAAGAGACCCAGTACTTC.

This clone is a singleton in its sample. The chain is built from TRBV6-1 and TRBJ2-3; 11 bases match TRBD2. The germline V gene has CDR1 MNHNS and CDR2 SASEGT. V shed 3 bases, J shed 0 bases, and the junction held 5 bases outside the gene matches. The CDR3 is 17 residues long. CDR3 in DNA: TGTGCCAGCAGTGAGGAACTAGCGGGAGTTAGCACAGATACGCAGTATTTT. This codes for CASSEELAGVSTDTQYF.

In its sample, this clone was seen a few times. V is TRBV12-3 or TRBV12-4 and J is TRBJ1-4, with no clear D. This CDR3 has 12 amino acids. V shed 2 bases and J shed 7 bases, with 5 bases lying between them. Here the CDR3 reads CASSLFREKLFF. CDR3 nucleotide sequence: TGTGCCAGCAGTTTATTTCGTGAAAAACTGTTTTTT.

This clone was found once. The CDR3 region has the DNA TGTGCCAGCAGCGGACGACGGACTCCTGGGGAGACCCAGTACTTC. Translating it yields CASSGRRTPGETQYF. This chain links TRBV11-2 with TRBJ2-5; perhaps TRBD2 as D (5 bases). CDR1 and CDR2 from the germline V gene are SGHAT and FQNNGV. The CDR3 is 15 amino acids. Trimming pared 5 bases from V and 5 bases from J, leaving 18 bases between.

This clone was observed once. The V gene is TRBV13, the J gene TRBJ1-1, with a weak D call TRBD1 (5 bases). The CDR3 is 13 residues long. Trimming pared 4 bases from V and 7 bases from J, leaving 13 bases between. The germline gives CDR1 PRHDT, CDR2 FYEKMQ (reference sequence). CDR3 in amino acids: CASSSGRGLEAFF. DNA for the CDR3: TGTGCCAGCAGCTCAGGGAGAGGGCTTGAAGCTTTCTTT. Combining the CDR3 with reference TRBV13 and TRBJ1-1 gives the whole variable domain AAGVIQSPRHLIKEKRETATLKCYPIPRHDTVYWYQQGPGQDPQFLISFYEKMQSDKGSIPDRFSAQQFSDYHSELNMSSLELGDSALYFCASSSGRGLEAFFGQGTRLTVV.

The chain links TRBV30 to TRBJ1-2; D remains unclear. The length of the CDR3 is 12 residues. CDR1 and CDR2 from the germline V gene are GTSNPN and SVGIG (reference sequence). Trimming removed 1 base at V and 3 bases at J, with 6 bases between. The DNA for the CDR3 is TGTGCCTGGAGTGACAATGACTATGGCTACACCTTC. Its protein is CAWSDNDYGYTF.

The CDR3 reads CASTQDSFATNEKLFF. In DNA form, the CDR3 reads TGTGCCAGCACCCAGGACAGCTTCGCAACTAATGAAAAACTGTTTTTT. The chain employs TRBV28 and TRBJ1-4, with D perhaps matching TRBD1 (6 bases). In germline, CDR1 is MDHEN, CDR2 SYDVKM. Trimming stripped 7 bases from V and 0 bases from J, with 15 bases between. The CDR3 has 16 amino acids.

The V call is TRBV4-1, the J call TRBJ2-7; 10 bases fit TRBD2. V trimming: 5 bases; J trimming: 2 bases; junction bases outside the gene matches: 9. This CDR3 contains 16 residues. CDR1 is MGHRA and CDR2 is YSYEKL in the germline V gene. CDR3 nucleotides: TGCGCCAGCAGCTCCATGCTAGCGGGGGAAACCTACGAGCAGTACTTC. This codes for CASSSMLAGETYEQYF.

This clone came up many times. The chain carries TRBV19 and TRBJ2-7, with 10 bases matching TRBD2. Trimming cost V 11 bases and J 3 bases; bases outside gene matches: 10. There are 14 residues in the CDR3. Looked up from germline, CDR1 is LNHDA and CDR2 is SQIVND (reference sequence). The CDR3, as DNA: TGTGCCTCCAGCCCTAGCGGGAGAAACTACGAGCAGTACTTC. Its protein product is CASSPSGRNYEQYF.

This chain uses TRBV3-1 (or the pseudogene TRBV3-2) with TRBJ2-1; 8 bases agree with TRBD2. Germline V gene data show CDR1 as LGHDT and CDR2 as YNNKEL (reference sequence). The CDR3 has 18 amino acids. V lost 0 bases to trimming and J lost 5 bases; unmatched junction nucleotides: 12. This chain's CDR3 is CASSQEATSGGFDNEQFF. CDR3 in DNA: TGTGCCAGCAGCCAAGAGGCGACGAGCGGGGGTTTCGACAATGAGCAGTTCTTC.